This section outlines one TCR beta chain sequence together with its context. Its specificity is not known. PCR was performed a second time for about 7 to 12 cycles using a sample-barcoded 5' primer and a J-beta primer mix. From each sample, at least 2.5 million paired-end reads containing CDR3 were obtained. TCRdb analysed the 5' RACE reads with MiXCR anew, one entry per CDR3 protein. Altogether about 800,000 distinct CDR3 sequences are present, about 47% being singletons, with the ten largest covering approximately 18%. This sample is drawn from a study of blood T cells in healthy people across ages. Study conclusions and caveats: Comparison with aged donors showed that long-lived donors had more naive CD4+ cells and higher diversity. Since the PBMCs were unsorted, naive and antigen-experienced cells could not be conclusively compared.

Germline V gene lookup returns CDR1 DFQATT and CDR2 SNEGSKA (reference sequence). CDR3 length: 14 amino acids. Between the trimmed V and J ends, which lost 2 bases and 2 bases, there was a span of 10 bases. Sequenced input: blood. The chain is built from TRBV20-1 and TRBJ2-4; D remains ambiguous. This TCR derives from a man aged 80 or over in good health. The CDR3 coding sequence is TGCAGTGCTAGACTAACAGCTACCAAAAACATTCAGTACTTC. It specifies CSARLTATKNIQYF.